This T cell receptor (beta chain) was sequenced during a study of cytomegalovirus exposure and HLA in healthy donors. Germline V CDR1 and CDR2: SGHDN, FVKESK. V lost 0 bases, J lost 4 bases, and 11 bases stayed unmatched. The CDR3 consists of 17 residues. The PCR used 60 Vbeta and 13 Jbeta primers. The table came from immunoSEQ multiplex PCR; TCRdb's copy has only in-frame clones and leaves some out. Of some 65,000 clones in the sample, 62% were seen once. The source of this sequence is a young man in good health and CMV-seronegative. Sequencing input: PBMCs. The chain links TRBV14 to TRBJ1-2; TRBD1 matches 7 bases. The CDR3, as DNA: TGTGCCAGCAGCCAAGATCCTTTTTCGACAGGGCTCTATGGCTACACCTTC. Encoded protein: CASSQDPFSTGLYGYTF.